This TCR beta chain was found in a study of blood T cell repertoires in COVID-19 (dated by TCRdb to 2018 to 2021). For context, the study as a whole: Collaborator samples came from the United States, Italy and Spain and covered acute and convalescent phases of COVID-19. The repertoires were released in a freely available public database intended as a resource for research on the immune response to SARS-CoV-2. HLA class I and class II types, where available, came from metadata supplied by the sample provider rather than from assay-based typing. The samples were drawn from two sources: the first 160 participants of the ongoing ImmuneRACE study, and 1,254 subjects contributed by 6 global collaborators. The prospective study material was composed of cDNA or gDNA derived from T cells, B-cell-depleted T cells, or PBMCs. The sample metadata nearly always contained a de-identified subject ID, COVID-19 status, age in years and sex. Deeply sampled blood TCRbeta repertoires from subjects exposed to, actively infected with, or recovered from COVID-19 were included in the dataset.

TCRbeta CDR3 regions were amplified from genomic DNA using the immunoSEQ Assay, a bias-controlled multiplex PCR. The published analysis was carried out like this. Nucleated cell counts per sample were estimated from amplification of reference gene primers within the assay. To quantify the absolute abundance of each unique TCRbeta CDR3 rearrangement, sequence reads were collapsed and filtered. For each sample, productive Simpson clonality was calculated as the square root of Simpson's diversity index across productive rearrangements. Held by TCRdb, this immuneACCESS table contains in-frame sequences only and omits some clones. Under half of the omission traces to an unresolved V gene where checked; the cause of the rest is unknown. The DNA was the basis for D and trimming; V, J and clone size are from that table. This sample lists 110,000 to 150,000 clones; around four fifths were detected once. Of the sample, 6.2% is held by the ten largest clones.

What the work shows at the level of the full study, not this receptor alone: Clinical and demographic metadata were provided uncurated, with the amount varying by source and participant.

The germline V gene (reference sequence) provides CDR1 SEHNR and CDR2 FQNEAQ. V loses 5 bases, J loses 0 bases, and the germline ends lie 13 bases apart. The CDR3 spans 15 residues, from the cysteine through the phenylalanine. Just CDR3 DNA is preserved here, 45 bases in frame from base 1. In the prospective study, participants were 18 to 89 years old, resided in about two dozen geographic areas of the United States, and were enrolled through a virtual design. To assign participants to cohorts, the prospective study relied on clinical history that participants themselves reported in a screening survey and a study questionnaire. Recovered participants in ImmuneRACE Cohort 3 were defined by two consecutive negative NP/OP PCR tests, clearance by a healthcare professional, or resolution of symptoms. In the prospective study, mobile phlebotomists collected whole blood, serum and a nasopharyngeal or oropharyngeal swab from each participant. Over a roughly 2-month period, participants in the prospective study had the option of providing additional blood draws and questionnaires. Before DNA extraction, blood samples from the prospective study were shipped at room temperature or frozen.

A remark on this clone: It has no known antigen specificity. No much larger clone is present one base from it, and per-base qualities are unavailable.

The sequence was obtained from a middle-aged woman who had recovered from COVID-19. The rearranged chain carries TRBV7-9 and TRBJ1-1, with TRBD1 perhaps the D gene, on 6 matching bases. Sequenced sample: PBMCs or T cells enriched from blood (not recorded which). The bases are TGTGCCAGCAGCACTAGGACAGATATGAACACTGAAGCTTTCTTT. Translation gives CASSTRTDMNTEAFF. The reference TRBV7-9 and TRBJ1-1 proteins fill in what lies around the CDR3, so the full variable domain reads DTGVSQNPRHKITKRGQNVTFRCDPISEHNRLYWYRQTLGQGPEFLTYFQNEAQLEKSRLLSDRFSAERPKGSFSTLEIQRTEQGDSAMYLCASSTRTDMNTEAFFGQGTRLTVV.